This TCR beta chain stems from a study of T-cell reconstitution after alpha-beta-depleted transplantation in children. Germline CDR1 reads SQVTM; CDR2 reads ANQGSEA. This CDR3 spans 10 amino acids. V was cut by 5 bases and J by 7 bases, with 5 bases left in between. Molecular barcoding with unique molecular identifiers was used for the TCRbeta library. TCRdb itself ran the PCR reads through MiXCR, one entry per CDR3 protein. The top ten clones hold 7.5% of a sample with 250,000 to 300,000 distinct CDR3 sequences, over 9% of them seen once. Study-level points and caveats: There were some patients whose high TCRbeta diversity at day 60 came from surviving recipient T cells and thymic progenitors. T-cell numbers and diversity, one year after transplant, stemmed largely from T cells that were newly produced. In patients about two months after transplant, alpha-beta T cells reportedly arose from several hundred expanded graft clones.

At least ten counts were recorded for this clonotype. The antigen remains undetermined. Sequencing was performed on PBMCs, taken before TCRalphabeta/CD19-depleted stem cell transplant. The source is a boy under two years old with acute myeloid leukemia, due to receive a stem cell transplant. V is TRBV29-1 and J is TRBJ1-4; no clear D. The CDR3 protein is CSVRAEKLFF. CDR3 DNA sequence: TGCAGCGTTAGGGCTGAAAAACTGTTTTTT.